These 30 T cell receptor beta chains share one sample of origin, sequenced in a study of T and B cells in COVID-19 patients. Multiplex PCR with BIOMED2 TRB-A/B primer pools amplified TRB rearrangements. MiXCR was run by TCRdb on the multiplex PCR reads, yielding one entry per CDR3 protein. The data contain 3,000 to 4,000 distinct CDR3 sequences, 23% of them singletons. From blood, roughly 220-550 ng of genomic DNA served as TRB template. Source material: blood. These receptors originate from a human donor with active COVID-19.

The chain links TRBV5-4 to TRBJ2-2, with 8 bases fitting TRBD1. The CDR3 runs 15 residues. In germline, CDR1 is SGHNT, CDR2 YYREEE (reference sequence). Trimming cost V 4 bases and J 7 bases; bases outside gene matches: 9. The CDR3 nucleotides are TGTGCCAGCAGCCGACTGCAGGGGGCTAGCGGGGAGCTGTTTTTT. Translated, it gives CASSRLQGASGELFF.

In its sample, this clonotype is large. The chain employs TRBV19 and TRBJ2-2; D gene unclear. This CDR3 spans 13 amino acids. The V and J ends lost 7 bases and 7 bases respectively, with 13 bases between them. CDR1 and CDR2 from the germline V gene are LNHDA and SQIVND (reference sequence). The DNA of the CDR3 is TGTGCCAGTATCAGTTCGTTACGCGGGGAGCTGTTTTTT. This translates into CASISSLRGELFF.

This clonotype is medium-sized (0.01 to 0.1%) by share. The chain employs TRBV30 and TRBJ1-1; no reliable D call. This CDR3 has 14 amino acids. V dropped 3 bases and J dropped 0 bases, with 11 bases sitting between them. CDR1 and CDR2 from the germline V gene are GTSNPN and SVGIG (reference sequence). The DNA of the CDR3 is TGTGCCTGGAGAATGGTAGACATGAACACTGAAGCTTTCTTT. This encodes CAWRMVDMNTEAFF.

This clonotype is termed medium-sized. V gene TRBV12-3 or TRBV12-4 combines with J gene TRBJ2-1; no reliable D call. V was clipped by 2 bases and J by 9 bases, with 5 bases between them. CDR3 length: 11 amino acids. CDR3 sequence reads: CASSLSIEQFF. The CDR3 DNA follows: TGTGCCAGCAGTTTATCCATTGAGCAGTTCTTC.

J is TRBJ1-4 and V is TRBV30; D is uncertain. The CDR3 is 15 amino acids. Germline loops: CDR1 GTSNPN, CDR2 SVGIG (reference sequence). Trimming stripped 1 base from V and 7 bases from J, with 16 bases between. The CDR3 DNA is TGTGCCTGGAGTGGTTACGCGGGTGAGGGTGAAAAACTGTTTTTT. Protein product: CAWSGYAGEGEKLFF.

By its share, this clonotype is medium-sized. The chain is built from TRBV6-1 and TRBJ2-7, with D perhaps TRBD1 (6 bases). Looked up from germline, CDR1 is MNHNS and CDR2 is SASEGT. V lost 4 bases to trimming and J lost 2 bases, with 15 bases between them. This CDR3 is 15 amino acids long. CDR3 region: CASSAVQGFPYEQYF. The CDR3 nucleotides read TGTGCCAGCAGTGCGGTACAGGGTTTTCCCTACGAGCAGTACTTC.

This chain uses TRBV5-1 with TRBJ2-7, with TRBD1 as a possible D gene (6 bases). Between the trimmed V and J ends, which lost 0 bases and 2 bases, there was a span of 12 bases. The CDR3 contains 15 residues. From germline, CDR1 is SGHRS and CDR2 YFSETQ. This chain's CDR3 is CASSLAGQPTYEQYF. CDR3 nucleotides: TGCGCCAGCAGCTTGGCCGGACAGCCTACCTACGAGCAGTACTTC.

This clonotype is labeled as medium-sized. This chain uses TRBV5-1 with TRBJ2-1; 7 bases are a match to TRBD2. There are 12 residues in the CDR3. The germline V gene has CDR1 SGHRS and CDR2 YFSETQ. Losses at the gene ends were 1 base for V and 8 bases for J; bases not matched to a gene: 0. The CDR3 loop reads CASSLTSDEQFF. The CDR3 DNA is TGCGCCAGCAGCTTGACTAGCGATGAGCAGTTCTTC. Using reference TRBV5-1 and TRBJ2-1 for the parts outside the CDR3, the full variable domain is KAGVTQTPRYLIKTRGQQVTLSCSPISGHRSVSWYQQTPGQGLQFLFEYFSETQRNKGNFPGRFSGRQFSNSRSEMNVSTLELGDSALYLCASSLTSDEQFFGPGTRLTVL.

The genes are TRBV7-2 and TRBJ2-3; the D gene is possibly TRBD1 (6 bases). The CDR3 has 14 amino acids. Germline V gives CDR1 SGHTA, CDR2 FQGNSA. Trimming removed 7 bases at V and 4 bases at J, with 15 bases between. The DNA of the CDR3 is TGTGCCAGCACCCTAAGGGGGATAGCAGATACGCAGTATTTT. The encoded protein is CASTLRGIADTQYF.

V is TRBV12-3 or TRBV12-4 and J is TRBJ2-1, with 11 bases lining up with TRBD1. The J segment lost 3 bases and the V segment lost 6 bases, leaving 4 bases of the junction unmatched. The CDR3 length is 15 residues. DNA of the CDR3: TGTGCCAGCAGATCCGGGACAGGGGGCTACAATGAGCAGTTCTTC. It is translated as CASRSGTGGYNEQFF.

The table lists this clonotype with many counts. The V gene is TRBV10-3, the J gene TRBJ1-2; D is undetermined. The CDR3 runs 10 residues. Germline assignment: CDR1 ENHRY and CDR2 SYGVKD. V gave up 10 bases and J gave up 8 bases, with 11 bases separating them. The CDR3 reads CATGVGGYTF. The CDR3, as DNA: TGTGCCACCGGGGTGGGAGGCTACACCTTC.

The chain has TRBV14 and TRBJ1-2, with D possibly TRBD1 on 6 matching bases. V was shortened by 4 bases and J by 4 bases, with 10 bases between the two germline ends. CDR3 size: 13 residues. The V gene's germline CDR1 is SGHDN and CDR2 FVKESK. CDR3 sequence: CASSPGQSYGYTF. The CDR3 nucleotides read TGTGCCAGCAGCCCCGGACAGAGCTATGGCTACACCTTC.

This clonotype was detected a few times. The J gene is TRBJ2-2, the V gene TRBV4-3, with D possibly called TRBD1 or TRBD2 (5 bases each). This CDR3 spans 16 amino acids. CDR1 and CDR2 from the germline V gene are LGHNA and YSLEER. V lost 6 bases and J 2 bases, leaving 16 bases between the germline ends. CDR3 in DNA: TGCGCCAGCAGTTTCCTCGGGGCAGCTAACACCGGGGAGCTGTTTTTT. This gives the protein CASSFLGAANTGELFF.

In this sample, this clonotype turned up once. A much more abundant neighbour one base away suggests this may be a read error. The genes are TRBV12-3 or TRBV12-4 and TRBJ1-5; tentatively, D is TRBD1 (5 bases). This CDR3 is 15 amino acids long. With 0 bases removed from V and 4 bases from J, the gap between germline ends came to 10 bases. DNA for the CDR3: TGTGCCAGCAGTTTAGCCACCTACAGGAATCAGCCCCAGCATTTT. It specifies CASSLATYRNQPQHF.

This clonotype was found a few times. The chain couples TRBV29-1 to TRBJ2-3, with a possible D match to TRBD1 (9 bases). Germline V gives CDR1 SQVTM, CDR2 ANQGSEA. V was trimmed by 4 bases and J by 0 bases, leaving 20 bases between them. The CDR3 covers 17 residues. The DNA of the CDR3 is TGCAGCGTTGTAACAGGGGGCGGCGGGGGGAGCACAGATACGCAGTATTTT. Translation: CSVVTGGGGGSTDTQYF.

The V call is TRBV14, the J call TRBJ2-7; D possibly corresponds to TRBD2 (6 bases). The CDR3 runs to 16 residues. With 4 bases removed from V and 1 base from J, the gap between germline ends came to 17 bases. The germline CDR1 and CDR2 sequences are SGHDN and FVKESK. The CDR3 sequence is CASSRGVEKISYEQYF. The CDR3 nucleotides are TGTGCCAGCAGCCGCGGGGTTGAAAAGATATCCTACGAGCAGTACTTC.

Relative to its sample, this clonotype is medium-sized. CDR3 sequence (DNA): TGTGCCAGCAGCTACAGGGGGCTCGGCAATGAGCAGTTCTTC. It codes for CASSYRGLGNEQFF. This chain connects TRBV11-3 to TRBJ2-1; 9 positions agree with TRBD1. CDR1 is SGHNT, CDR2 YENEEA, per germline. Trimming took 4 bases from V and 6 from J; bases not matched to a gene: 4. CDR3 length: 14 amino acids.

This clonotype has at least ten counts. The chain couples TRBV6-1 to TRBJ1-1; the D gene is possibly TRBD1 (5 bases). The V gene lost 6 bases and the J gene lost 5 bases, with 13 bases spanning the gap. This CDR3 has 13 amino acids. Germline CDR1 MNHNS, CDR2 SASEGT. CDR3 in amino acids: CASSSRRDTEAFF. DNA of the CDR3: TGTGCCAGCAGCAGCCGCAGGGATACTGAAGCTTTCTTT.

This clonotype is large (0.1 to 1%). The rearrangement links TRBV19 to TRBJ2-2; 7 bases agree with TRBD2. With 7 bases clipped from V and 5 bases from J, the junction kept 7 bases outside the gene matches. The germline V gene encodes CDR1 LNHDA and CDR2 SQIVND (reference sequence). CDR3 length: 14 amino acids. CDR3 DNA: TGTGCCAGTACAGGTTCCGGGAGGACCGGGGAGCTGTTTTTT. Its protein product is CASTGSGRTGELFF.

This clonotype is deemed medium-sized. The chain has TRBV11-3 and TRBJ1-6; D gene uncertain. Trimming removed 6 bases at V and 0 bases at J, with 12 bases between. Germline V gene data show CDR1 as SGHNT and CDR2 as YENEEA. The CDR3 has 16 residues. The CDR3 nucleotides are TGTGCCAGCAGTCTCGGGCGTAGCTCCTATAATTCACCCCTCCACTTT. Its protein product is CASSLGRSSYNSPLHF.

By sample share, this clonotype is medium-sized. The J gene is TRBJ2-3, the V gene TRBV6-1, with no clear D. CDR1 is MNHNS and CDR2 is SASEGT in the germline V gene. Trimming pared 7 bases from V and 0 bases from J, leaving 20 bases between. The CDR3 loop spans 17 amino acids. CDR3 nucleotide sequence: TGTGCCAGCACCTCTTTAACCGCATCAATCAGCACAGATACGCAGTATTTT. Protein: CASTSLTASISTDTQYF.

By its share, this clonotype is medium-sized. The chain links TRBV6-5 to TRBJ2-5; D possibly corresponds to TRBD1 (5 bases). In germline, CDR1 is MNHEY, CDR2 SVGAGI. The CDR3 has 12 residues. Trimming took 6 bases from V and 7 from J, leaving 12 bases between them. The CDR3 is CASSLPRGTQYF. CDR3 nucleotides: TGTGCCAGCAGCCTCCCTAGGGGGACCCAGTACTTC.

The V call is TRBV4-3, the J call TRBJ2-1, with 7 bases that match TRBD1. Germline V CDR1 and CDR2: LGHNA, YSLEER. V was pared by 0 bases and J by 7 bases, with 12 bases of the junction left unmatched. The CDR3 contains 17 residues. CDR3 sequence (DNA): TGCGCCAGCAGCCAAGATGGTGTGCAGGGGGTCAATAATGAGCAGTTCTTC. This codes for CASSQDGVQGVNNEQFF.

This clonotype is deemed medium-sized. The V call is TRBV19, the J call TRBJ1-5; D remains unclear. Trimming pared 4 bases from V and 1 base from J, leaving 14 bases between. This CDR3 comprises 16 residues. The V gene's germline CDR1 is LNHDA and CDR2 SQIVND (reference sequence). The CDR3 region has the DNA TGTGCCAGTAGTAAGACCGGCATCGCCAGCAATCAGCCCCAGCATTTT. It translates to CASSKTGIASNQPQHF.

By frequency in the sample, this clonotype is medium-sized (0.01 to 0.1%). CDR3 nucleotide sequence: TGTGCCAGCAGGTACAATAGCAATCAGCCCCAGCATTTT. Encoded protein: CASRYNSNQPQHF. The chain combines TRBV6-6 with TRBJ1-5, with D hard to call. The V gene lost 6 bases and the J gene lost 0 bases, with 6 bases spanning the gap. The CDR3 is made up of 13 amino acids. CDR1 and CDR2 from the germline V gene are MNHNY and SVGAGI (reference sequence).

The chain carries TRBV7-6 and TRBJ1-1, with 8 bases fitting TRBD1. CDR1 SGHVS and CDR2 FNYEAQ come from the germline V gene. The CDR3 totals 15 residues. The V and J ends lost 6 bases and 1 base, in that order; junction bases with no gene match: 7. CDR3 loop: CASRPGTGENTEAFF. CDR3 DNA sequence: TGTGCCAGCAGGCCAGGGACAGGAGAGAACACTGAAGCTTTCTTT.

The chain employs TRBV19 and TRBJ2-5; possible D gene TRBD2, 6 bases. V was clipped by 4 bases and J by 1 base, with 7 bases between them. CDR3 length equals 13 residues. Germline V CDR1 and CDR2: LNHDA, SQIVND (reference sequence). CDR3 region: CASSRDFQETQYF. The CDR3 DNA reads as TGTGCCAGTAGTAGGGACTTCCAAGAGACCCAGTACTTC.

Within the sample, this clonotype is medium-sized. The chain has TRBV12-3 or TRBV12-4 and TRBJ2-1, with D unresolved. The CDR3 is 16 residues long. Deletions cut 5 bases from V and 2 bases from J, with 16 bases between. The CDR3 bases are TGTGCCAGCAGTACCCGGACCACGAGTACCTACAATGAGCAGTTCTTC. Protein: CASSTRTTSTYNEQFF.

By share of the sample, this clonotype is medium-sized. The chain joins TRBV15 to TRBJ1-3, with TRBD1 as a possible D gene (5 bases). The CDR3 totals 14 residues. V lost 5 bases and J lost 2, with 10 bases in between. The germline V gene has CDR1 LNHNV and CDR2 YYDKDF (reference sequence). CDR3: CATSGGGTGNTIYF. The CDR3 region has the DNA TGTGCCACCAGCGGCGGGGGGACTGGAAACACCATATATTTT.

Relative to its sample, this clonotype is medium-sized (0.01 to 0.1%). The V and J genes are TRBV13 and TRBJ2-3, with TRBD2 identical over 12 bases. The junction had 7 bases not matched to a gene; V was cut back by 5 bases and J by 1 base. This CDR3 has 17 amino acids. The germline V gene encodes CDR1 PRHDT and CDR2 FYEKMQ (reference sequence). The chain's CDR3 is CASSPPSGGARTDTQYF. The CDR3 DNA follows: TGTGCCAGCAGCCCCCCTAGCGGGGGGGCCCGCACAGATACGCAGTATTTT.